A single sample gave rise to the 13 T cell receptor beta chains below, sequenced in a study of TIL therapy for anti-PD-1-resistant metastatic lung cancer. Regarding time point: pre-treatment sample, taken before nivolumab and TIL therapy. The libraries were made with immunoSEQ v3. Sequencing used immunoSEQ multiplex PCR; TCRdb keeps in-frame clones, though not all of them. Among 52,000 or so clones listed, 70% to 90% were seen once. Here the sequenced sample was blood, taken at baseline. These receptors originate from a person aged 25 to 79 with non-small cell lung cancer.

The chain links TRBV18 to TRBJ1-4; D is undetermined. Trimming removed 3 bases from V and 8 bases from J, with 13 bases in between. The CDR3 spans 14 residues. Per the germline V gene, CDR1 is KGHSH and CDR2 is LQKENI. CDR3 coding DNA: TGTGCCAGCTCACCGAGAAGCGGAGTCGAAAAACTGTTTTTT. This translates into CASSPRSGVEKLFF.

The chain recombines TRBV2 with TRBJ2-7; unclear D gene. Per the germline V gene, CDR1 is SNHLY and CDR2 is FYNNEI. This CDR3 is built from 16 residues. The ends were cut back, 6 bases at V and 2 bases at J, with 20 bases in the middle. The CDR3 reads CASSRSVGYPPYEQYF. CDR3 nucleotides: TGTGCCAGCAGCCGAAGCGTGGGATATCCCCCCTACGAGCAGTACTTC.

The rearrangement links TRBV7-9 to TRBJ2-3; possibly TRBD2 for D (7 bases). Germline V CDR1 and CDR2: SEHNR, FQNEAQ (reference sequence). There are 16 residues in the CDR3. V was trimmed by 5 bases and J by 0 bases, leaving 15 bases between them. CDR3 bases: TGTGCCAGCAGCCCCTTTGGGGGGGCCAGCACAGATACGCAGTATTTT. It codes for CASSPFGGASTDTQYF.

V usage is TRBV7-2 and J usage is TRBJ1-2; no definite D call. Germline CDR1 is SGHTA and CDR2 is FQGNSA. This CDR3 has 15 amino acids. Trimming removed 5 bases at V and 0 bases at J, with 13 bases between. CDR3 protein: CASSVQPDSNYGYTF. CDR3 nucleotides: TGTGCCAGCAGCGTACAGCCGGACTCTAACTATGGCTACACCTTC.

This chain uses TRBV7-6 with TRBJ2-3, with 8 bases that match TRBD2. The CDR3 is 17 amino acids. Germline CDR1 and CDR2: SGHVS and FNYEAQ. V dropped 5 bases and J dropped 0; count of bases not matched to a gene: 10. CDR3 in amino acids: CASSPQRGGRSTDTQYF. In nucleotides, the CDR3 is TGTGCCAGCAGCCCGCAACGCGGGGGGCGGAGCACAGATACGCAGTATTTT.

The chain combines TRBV13 with TRBJ2-5; 8 bases match TRBD2. The CDR3 runs 14 residues. V trimming: 3 bases; J trimming: 7 bases; junction bases outside the gene matches: 7. CDR1 is PRHDT and CDR2 is FYEKMQ in the germline V gene (reference sequence). Written as DNA, the CDR3 is TGTGCCAGCAGCTTTAGAAACCGGGAGGGGACCCAGTACTTC. Translation gives CASSFRNREGTQYF.

The V and J genes are TRBV5-1 and TRBJ2-7; the match to TRBD1 covers 8 bases. The CDR3 is 15 residues long. J gave up 6 bases and V 3 bases, and 11 bases lay outside the gene matches. Per germline, CDR1 SGHRS and CDR2 YFSETQ. The CDR3: CASSSGRDRSAEQYF. DNA of the CDR3: TGCGCCAGCAGCTCAGGACGGGACAGGTCGGCCGAGCAGTACTTC.

The rearrangement links TRBV5-1 to TRBJ2-3, with D possibly matching TRBD1 (6 bases). Germline V gene data show CDR1 as SGHRS and CDR2 as YFSETQ. The length of the CDR3 is 14 residues. Trimming pared 4 bases from V and 1 base from J, leaving 10 bases between. The CDR3 region is CASSEDSRTDTQYF. The CDR3 nucleotides read TGCGCCAGCAGCGAGGACAGCCGCACAGATACGCAGTATTTT.

This chain uses TRBV5-4 with TRBJ2-1, with D tentatively TRBD1 or TRBD2 (5 bases each). Germline CDR1 reads SGHNT; CDR2 reads YYREEE (reference sequence). Trimming took 4 bases from V and 7 from J, leaving 15 bases between them. This CDR3 region has 14 residues. The CDR3: CASSPWGRGNEQFF. The CDR3 DNA reads TGTGCCAGCAGCCCTTGGGGGAGAGGGAATGAGCAGTTCTTC.

V gene TRBV7-3 combines with J gene TRBJ1-6; D remains ambiguous. Trimming removed 2 bases from V and 7 bases from J, with 15 bases in between. Germline-derived CDR1 and CDR2 are SGHTA and FQGTGA. This CDR3 contains 16 residues. The CDR3 is CASSLGQPKTNSPLHF. The CDR3 DNA follows: TGTGCCAGCAGCTTAGGCCAACCGAAAACCAATTCACCCCTCCACTTT.

The rearrangement joins TRBV7-2 to TRBJ1-1; the match to TRBD1 covers 9 bases. Germline values: CDR1 SGHTA, CDR2 FQGNSA. V trimming: 1 base; J trimming: 1 base; junction bases outside the gene matches: 4. The CDR3 spans 16 residues. CDR3 in amino acids: CASSLVTGGGNTEAFF. DNA for the CDR3: TGTGCCAGCAGCTTAGTAACAGGGGGCGGGAACACTGAAGCTTTCTTT.

The rearrangement joins TRBV30 to TRBJ1-4; tentative D call: TRBD1 (5 bases). This CDR3 contains 15 residues. The germline V gene has CDR1 GTSNPN and CDR2 SVGIG (reference sequence). V lost 1 base, J lost 5 bases, and 14 bases lay in between. The CDR3 here is CAWSDRGSGNEKLFF. In DNA form, the CDR3 reads TGTGCCTGGAGTGATCGGGGCTCAGGGAATGAAAAACTGTTTTTT.

The V and J genes are TRBV2 and TRBJ2-3; D remains ambiguous. Trimming removed 6 bases at V and 6 bases at J, with 13 bases between. Germline CDR1 SNHLY, CDR2 FYNNEI. The CDR3 totals 13 residues. The CDR3 loop is CASRFRSTDTQYF. In nucleotides, the CDR3 is TGTGCCAGCAGATTTCGTTCTACGGATACGCAGTATTTT.